The rows below give T cell receptor beta chains drawn from one sample of a study of T cell changes during pregnancy in multiple sclerosis. Assay: immunoSEQ multiplex PCR; the TCRdb copy retains only in-frame clones and omits some. The repertoire holds over 25,000 clones, with approximately 90% as singletons. Sequenced here: CD8+ T cells from peripheral blood mononuclear cells, sampled in the second trimester of pregnancy. Every receptor here comes from a female donor with multiple sclerosis, enrolled in a pregnancy study. CDR3s include the opening cysteine and the closing phenylalanine or tryptophan. D genes are given only for firm matches. Only part of the rows carry a size: once, few, many, or a class if the clone is expanded.

d_call j_call cdr3_length v_call clone_size cdr3_nt cdr3_aa
. TRBJ2-5 14 TRBV7-6 . TGTGCCAGCAGCTTATTTGGCGGAGGAGAGACCCAGTACTTC CASSLFGGGETQYF
. TRBJ2-3 16 TRBV4-1 . TGCGCCAGCAGCCAAGATGAGGGGGGGATCACAGATACGCAGTATTTT CASSQDEGGITDTQYF
. TRBJ1-1 14 TRBV5-4 . TGTGCCAGCAGCTATAGCGGGGGGAACACTGAAGCTTTCTTT CASSYSGGNTEAFF
. TRBJ1-6 18 TRBV2 . TGTGCCAGCAGTGACCCGGACAGTGTTCGCTCCTATAATTCACCCCTCCACTTT CASSDPDSVRSYNSPLHF
TRBD1 TRBJ1-4 19 TRBV5-6 . TGTGCCAGCAGCTTGGCCCGGACAGGGCAGACTGCAACTAATGAAAAACTGTTTTTT CASSLARTGQTATNEKLFF
. TRBJ1-2 17 TRBV14 . TGTGCCAGCAGCCAAGATCCTGCGCAGGGCCTTAACTATGGCTACACCTTC CASSQDPAQGLNYGYTF
. TRBJ2-2 13 TRBV27 once TGTGCCAGCAGTTTTTTGGGCACCCGGGAGCTGTTTTTT CASSFLGTRELFF
TRBD1 TRBJ1-4 15 TRBV6-5 . TGTGCCAGCAGTTACGAGGGGGCTACTAATGAAAAACTGTTTTTT CASSYEGATNEKLFF
. TRBJ2-7 13 TRBV11-1 . TGTGCCAGCAGTTTTGGGACTTTCAACGAGCAGTACTTC CASSFGTFNEQYF
. TRBJ2-7 14 TRBV18 . TGTGCCAGCTCACCTGCGGGGACCTCCTACGAGCAGTACTTC CASSPAGTSYEQYF
. TRBJ1-1 15 TRBV27 . TGTGCCAGCAGTTTGGAGGAGGGAAAAGGCACTGAAGCTTTCTTT CASSLEEGKGTEAFF
TRBD1 TRBJ2-7 15 TRBV13 . TGTGCCAGCAGCCCGGACAGGGGACACTCCTACGAGCAGTACTTC CASSPDRGHSYEQYF
. TRBJ2-3 14 TRBV5-6 . TGTGCCAGCAGCTTGGCCTCGGGGTGGGATACGCAGTATTTT CASSLASGWDTQYF
TRBD2 TRBJ2-1 18 TRBV4-3 . TGCGCCAGCAGCCAAGTACTAGCGGGGGGTCTTGGCTACAATGAGCAGTTCTTC CASSQVLAGGLGYNEQFF
TRBD1 TRBJ2-7 13 TRBV27 few TGTGCCAGCAGTTTAAACAGGGGCCACGAGCAGTACTTC CASSLNRGHEQYF
TRBD2 TRBJ2-2 16 TRBV7-9 . TGTGCCAGCAGCTCTATAGCGGGGGGGCACACCGGGGAGCTGTTTTTT CASSSIAGGHTGELFF
. TRBJ2-7 18 TRBV6-1 . TGTGCCAGCAGTGAAGAGATGTTAGGTAGCGCCAGCTCCTACGAGCAGTACTTC CASSEEMLGSASSYEQYF
TRBD1 TRBJ1-5 15 TRBV10-3 . TGTGCCATCAGTGACGAGGGGGCGACCGGTCAGCCCCAGCATTTT CAISDEGATGQPQHF
. TRBJ2-1 15 TRBV9 . TGTGCCAGCAGCGTAGCATGGAGCTCCTACAATGAGCAGTTCTTC CASSVAWSSYNEQFF
. TRBJ2-7 13 TRBV5-6 . TGTGCCAGCATCACTTTCGAGGGCCACGAGCAGTACTTC CASITFEGHEQYF
. TRBJ2-7 16 TRBV15 once TGTGCCACCAGCAGAGCCTCGACAGGTAGTCTTTACGAGCAGTACTTC CATSRASTGSLYEQYF
TRBD1 TRBJ1-6 19 TRBV5-1 few TGCGCCAGCAGCCCAAGGGAACGGGACAGGGGCTTCTATAATTCACCCCTCCACTTT CASSPRERDRGFYNSPLHF
. TRBJ2-3 14 TRBV5-1 . TGCGCCAGCAGCTTACGACAGACACTGGATACGCAGTATTTT CASSLRQTLDTQYF
. TRBJ2-2 13 TRBV7-3 . TGTGCCAGCAGCCCAGGATACACCGGGGAGCTGTTTTTT CASSPGYTGELFF
. TRBJ2-7 13 TRBV13 once TGTGCCAGCAGCCCGCTGCCAGGGGACGAGCAGTACTTC CASSPLPGDEQYF
. TRBJ1-1 13 TRBV9 few TGTGCCAGCAGCGTAGGAGGTGACACTGAAGCTTTCTTT CASSVGGDTEAFF
TRBD2 TRBJ2-5 13 TRBV25-1 . TGTGCCAGCACCGAATCGGGGGGAGAGACCCAGTACTTC CASTESGGETQYF
. TRBJ2-3 16 TRBV6-1 . TGTGCCAGCAGTGATCTTTCCGGGGGGCCCACAGATACGCAGTATTTT CASSDLSGGPTDTQYF